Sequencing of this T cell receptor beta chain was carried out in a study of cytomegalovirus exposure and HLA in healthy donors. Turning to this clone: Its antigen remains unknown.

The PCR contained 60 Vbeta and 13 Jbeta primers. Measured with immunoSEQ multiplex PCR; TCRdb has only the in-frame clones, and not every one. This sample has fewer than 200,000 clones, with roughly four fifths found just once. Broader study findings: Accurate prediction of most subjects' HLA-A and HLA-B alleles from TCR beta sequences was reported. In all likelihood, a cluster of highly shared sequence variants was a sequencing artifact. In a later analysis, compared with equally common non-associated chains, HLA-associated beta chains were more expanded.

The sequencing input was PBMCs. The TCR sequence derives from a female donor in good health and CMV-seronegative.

The CDR3 DNA is TGTGCCAGCAGCCCCGGGACAGTTATAATCCTCAGCACTGAAGCTTTCTTT. Amino acid sequence: CASSPGTVIILSTEAFF. V usage is TRBV7-9 and J usage is TRBJ1-1, with TRBD1 matching over 7 bases. CDR1 and CDR2 (germline): SEHNR, FQNEAQ (reference sequence). The CDR3 runs 17 residues. J lost 4 bases, V lost 5 bases, and 16 bases had no gene match.